This T cell receptor beta chain was sequenced for a study of shared clonotypes between healthy human individuals. Study outcomes and limitations: Relative to their counterparts shared across all four donors, non-shared clonotypes exhibited diminished generation probabilities.

As concerns this clone: Its antigen remains unidentified.

CD45RA+ naive and CD45RA-negative memory subsets were separated from CD4+ cells. Original processing notes: Because ImmunoSEQ provided only junction sequences with no quality scores, the filtering differed. Measured with immunoSEQ multiplex PCR; TCRdb has only the in-frame clones, and not every one. The DNA was the basis for D and trimming; V, J and clone size are from that table. The table includes 1.4 million or so clones, approximately 98.5% detected once. This sequence originates from a man under 40 in good health. The sample consisted of naive CD4+ T cells sorted from blood. Subset specified: CD45RA+ positively selected.

In DNA, the CDR3 is TGTGCCAGCAGCCGAATACTTGCAACTAATGAAAAACTGTTTTTT. Amino acid sequence: CASSRILATNEKLFF. V usage is TRBV5-5 and J usage is TRBJ1-4; D unclear. The CDR3 runs to 15 residues. V lost 4 bases and J lost 0, with 10 bases in between. Germline lookup yields CDR1 SGHKS and CDR2 YYEKEE (reference sequence).